What follows are 24 T cell receptor beta chains derived from one specimen sequenced in a study of T cell changes during pregnancy in multiple sclerosis. Sequencing was performed with immunoSEQ multiplex PCR; in TCRdb, only in-frame clones are kept and a portion is missing. The sample holds 100,000 to 110,000 clones, 80% to 95% seen once. The sample here was peripheral blood, taken after pregnancy. These receptors originate from a female donor with multiple sclerosis, enrolled in a pregnancy study.

The rearrangement uses TRBV5-1 and TRBJ2-7; no firm D call. V lost 0 bases to trimming and J lost 7 bases, with 11 bases between them. Germline V gene lookup returns CDR1 SGHRS and CDR2 YFSETQ. The length of the CDR3 is 13 residues. The CDR3, as DNA: TGCGCCAGCAGCTTGGAGCCCTTCGGGGAGCAGTACTTC. Amino acid sequence: CASSLEPFGEQYF.

V gene TRBV27 combines with J gene TRBJ2-2, with 8 positions matching TRBD1. Germline V gene lookup returns CDR1 MNHEY and CDR2 SMNVEV (reference sequence). This CDR3 contains 20 residues. With 5 bases clipped from V and 0 bases from J, the junction kept 17 bases outside the gene matches. CDR3 nucleotides: TGTGCCAGCAGTCCCAGGACAGGGACCGGTGTTTTCTCGAACACCGGGGAGCTGTTTTTT. It encodes CASSPRTGTGVFSNTGELFF.

V gene TRBV7-3 combines with J gene TRBJ2-3; 8 bases fit TRBD2. J lost 4 bases, V lost 3 bases, and 9 bases had no gene match. This CDR3 is 16 amino acids long. Germline-derived CDR1 and CDR2 are SGHTA and FQGTGA. In DNA, the CDR3 is TGTGCCAGCAGCTTCCGCCCCGGGAGGGGGGCAGATACGCAGTATTTT. Translated: CASSFRPGRGADTQYF.

The chain uses TRBV30 and TRBJ1-2; D is ambiguous. CDR3 length: 15 amino acids. The germline V gene encodes CDR1 GTSNPN and CDR2 SVGIG (reference sequence). V was pared by 1 base and J by 4 bases, with 16 bases between. The CDR3 nucleotides are TGTGCCTGGAGTGGTCGGCAGCGGGTCCTCTATGGCTACACCTTC. It encodes CAWSGRQRVLYGYTF.

V gene TRBV5-1 combines with J gene TRBJ2-5; 12 nucleotides match TRBD2. Germline-derived CDR1 and CDR2 are SGHRS and YFSETQ. The CDR3 loop spans 16 amino acids. Trimming removed 1 base from V and 1 base from J; junction bases left unmatched: 2. CDR3 nucleotides: TGCGCCAGCAGCTTGCGACTAGCGGGGGCCCAAGAGACCCAGTACTTC. This codes for CASSLRLAGAQETQYF.

The V call is TRBV27, the J call TRBJ2-5; TRBD1 aligns across 12 bases. The junction had 6 bases not matched to a gene; V was cut back by 5 bases and J by 5 bases. Germline V CDR1 and CDR2: MNHEY, SMNVEV (reference sequence). This CDR3 spans 15 amino acids. Here the CDR3 reads CASSAGTGGRETQYF. The DNA for the CDR3 is TGTGCCAGCAGTGCCGGGACAGGGGGCAGGGAGACCCAGTACTTC.

The V call is TRBV28, the J call TRBJ1-3; tentatively, D is TRBD1 (5 bases). The CDR3 has 14 residues. V was cut by 4 bases and J by 0 bases, with 7 bases left in between. Germline loops: CDR1 MDHEN, CDR2 SYDVKM. The CDR3, as DNA: TGTGCCAGCAGTTCAAGGGGCTCTGGAAACACCATATATTTT. Its translation is CASSSRGSGNTIYF.

The CDR3 loop reads CASSVDRGYPDTQYF. DNA for the CDR3: TGTGCCAGCAGCGTAGATCGGGGGTACCCAGATACGCAGTATTTT. The chain uses TRBV5-4 and TRBJ2-3, with D tentatively TRBD2 (6 bases). In germline, CDR1 is SGHNT, CDR2 YYREEE (reference sequence). The CDR3 runs to 15 residues. Deletions cut 4 bases from V and 4 bases from J, with 16 bases between.

The genes are TRBV6-6 and TRBJ2-3; D may be TRBD2 (5 bases). Germline values: CDR1 MNHNY, CDR2 SVGAGI (reference sequence). The CDR3 runs 14 residues. Between the trimmed V and J ends, which lost 6 bases and 1 base, there was a span of 11 bases. The CDR3 spells CASRSLGGTDTQYF. Written as DNA, the CDR3 is TGTGCCAGCAGATCCTTGGGAGGCACAGATACGCAGTATTTT.

The rearrangement links TRBV7-2 to TRBJ2-7; a weak D match, TRBD2 (5 bases). The germline V gene encodes CDR1 SGHTA and CDR2 FQGNSA. V lost 4 bases, J lost 4 bases, and 14 bases lay in between. The CDR3 contains 14 residues. CDR3 amino acids: CASSYTGMNYEQYF. CDR3 bases: TGTGCCAGCAGCTACACGGGAATGAATTACGAGCAGTACTTC.

The V gene is TRBV7-2, the J gene TRBJ2-5; no definite D call. V lost 5 bases to trimming and J lost 5 bases, with 12 bases between them. CDR3 length equals 13 residues. Germline V gene data show CDR1 as SGHTA and CDR2 as FQGNSA. In DNA form, the CDR3 reads TGTGCCAGCAGCCCCGCAATCCGGGAGACCCAGTACTTC. Amino acids: CASSPAIRETQYF.

The CDR3 nucleotides read TGTGCCAGTAGTCGGGACAGGGACTACGAGCAGTACTTC. This encodes CASSRDRDYEQYF. This sequence joins TRBV19 and TRBJ2-7; the match to TRBD1 covers 9 bases. The CDR3 extends over 13 amino acids. V was pared by 5 bases and J by 3 bases, with 2 bases of the junction left unmatched. The germline V gene encodes CDR1 LNHDA and CDR2 SQIVND (reference sequence).

DNA for the CDR3: TGTGCCAGCAGCTGGACAGGGGTTGGGGCCAACGTCCTGACTTTC. Amino acid sequence: CASSWTGVGANVLTF. This chain uses TRBV7-2 with TRBJ2-6, with 9 bases that match TRBD1. In germline, CDR1 is SGHTA, CDR2 FQGNSA. The V gene end was trimmed by 4 bases and the J gene end by 3 bases; junction bases not matched to a gene: 1. The CDR3 covers 15 residues. The variable domain in full, with the rest retrieved from reference TRBV7-2 and TRBJ2-6, is GAGVSQSPSNKVTEKGKDVELRCDPISGHTALYWYRQSLGQGLEFLIYFQGNSAPDKSGLPSDRFSAERTGGSVSTLTIQRTQQEDSAVYLCASSWTGVGANVLTFGAGSRLTVL.

This clone was seen only once. The J gene is TRBJ1-2, the V gene TRBV6-1, with D tentatively TRBD1 (6 bases). Germline lookup yields CDR1 MNHNS and CDR2 SASEGT. There are 13 residues in the CDR3. Trimming pared 4 bases from V and 7 bases from J, leaving 13 bases between. For the CDR3, the DNA is TGTGCCAGCAGTGCACAGGGTCTCGGTGGCTACACCTTC. This encodes CASSAQGLGGYTF.

This sequence joins TRBV4-1 and TRBJ2-2; 7 bases are a match to TRBD2. The CDR3 is 17 residues long. CDR1 is MGHRA and CDR2 is YSYEKL in the germline V gene. The V gene end was trimmed by 0 bases and the J gene end by 0 bases; junction bases not matched to a gene: 4. CDR3: CASSQDRTRANTGELFF. The CDR3 region has the DNA TGCGCCAGCAGCCAAGACCGGACTAGAGCGAACACCGGGGAGCTGTTTTTT.

In this sample, this clone turned up once. The gene calls are TRBV19 and TRBJ2-1; 12 bases align to TRBD1. Trimming removed 1 base from V and 8 bases from J; junction bases left unmatched: 3. The CDR3 has 15 residues. The germline V gene encodes CDR1 LNHDA and CDR2 SQIVND (reference sequence). As DNA, the CDR3 is TGTGCCAGTAGTATAGGTGGGACAGGGGGCGATGAGCAGTTCTTC. It specifies CASSIGGTGGDEQFF.

The chain has TRBV28 and TRBJ2-1; TRBD1 agrees at 11 bases. V was clipped by 4 bases and J by 15 bases; unmatched bases: 14. CDR3 length: 15 residues. Germline loops: CDR1 MDHEN, CDR2 SYDVKM. The CDR3 nucleotides are TGTGCCAGCAGTTCGCTAGGACAGGGGGCCAAGTCGTGGTTCTTC. It specifies CASSSLGQGAKSWFF.

The CDR3 DNA is TGTGCCTGGAGTAGGGAGGGTGTTGATGGCTACACCTTC. Translated, it gives CAWSREGVDGYTF. The chain uses TRBV30 and TRBJ1-2; D is uncertain. V lost 2 bases, J lost 6 bases, and 13 bases lay in between. The CDR3 spans 13 residues. Germline-derived CDR1 and CDR2 are GTSNPN and SVGIG (reference sequence).

This clone was observed a few times. The J gene is TRBJ1-2, the V gene TRBV6-5, with 7 bases lining up with TRBD1. The CDR3 contains 13 residues. The J segment lost 2 bases and the V segment lost 4 bases, leaving 1 base of the junction unmatched. The germline gives CDR1 MNHEY, CDR2 SVGAGI. This CDR3 reads CASSWDSNYGYTF. DNA for the CDR3: TGTGCCAGCAGTTGGGACAGCAACTATGGCTACACCTTC.

This chain joins TRBV4-3 and TRBJ1-3; D call uncertain. The germline V gene has CDR1 LGHNA and CDR2 YSLEER. CDR3 length equals 16 residues. V dropped 0 bases and J dropped 4 bases, with 13 bases sitting between them. CDR3 region: CASSQERPGAGNTIYF. CDR3 coding DNA: TGCGCCAGCAGCCAAGAACGGCCCGGAGCGGGAAACACCATATATTTT.

The chain carries TRBV29-1 and TRBJ1-1; D gene unclear. The CDR3 contains 13 residues. Germline CDR1 is SQVTM and CDR2 is ANQGSEA. V was trimmed by 6 bases and J by 4 bases, leaving 15 bases between them. CDR3 sequence (DNA): TGCAGCGTCGGGCTCTCGGAGGCCACTGAAGCTTTCTTT. This translates into CSVGLSEATEAFF.

The chain has TRBV30 and TRBJ2-7; possibly TRBD2 for D (5 bases). V shed 2 bases and J shed 9 bases, with 14 bases lying between them. The CDR3 consists of 12 residues. Germline assignment: CDR1 GTSNPN and CDR2 SVGIG (reference sequence). The CDR3 region is CAWSTPSGRQYF. Written as DNA, the CDR3 is TGTGCCTGGAGTACACCGTCGGGGAGGCAGTACTTC.

The chain uses TRBV7-3 and TRBJ1-1, with D uncertain. The CDR3 has 13 amino acids. V lost 5 bases and J lost 3, with 10 bases in between. Germline V gene data show CDR1 as SGHTA and CDR2 as FQGTGA. In nucleotides, the CDR3 is TGTGCCAGCAGCCCGAGCCGGGACACTGAAGCTTTCTTT. Encoded protein: CASSPSRDTEAFF.

The chain is built from TRBV2 and TRBJ2-2, with 7 positions matching TRBD1. The CDR3 sequence is 15 residues long. V lost 5 bases to trimming and J lost 6 bases; unmatched junction nucleotides: 9. The germline CDR1 and CDR2 sequences are SNHLY and FYNNEI. The CDR3 protein is CASSWDSLRAGELFF. The CDR3, as DNA: TGTGCCAGCAGTTGGGACAGTCTAAGGGCCGGGGAGCTGTTTTTT.